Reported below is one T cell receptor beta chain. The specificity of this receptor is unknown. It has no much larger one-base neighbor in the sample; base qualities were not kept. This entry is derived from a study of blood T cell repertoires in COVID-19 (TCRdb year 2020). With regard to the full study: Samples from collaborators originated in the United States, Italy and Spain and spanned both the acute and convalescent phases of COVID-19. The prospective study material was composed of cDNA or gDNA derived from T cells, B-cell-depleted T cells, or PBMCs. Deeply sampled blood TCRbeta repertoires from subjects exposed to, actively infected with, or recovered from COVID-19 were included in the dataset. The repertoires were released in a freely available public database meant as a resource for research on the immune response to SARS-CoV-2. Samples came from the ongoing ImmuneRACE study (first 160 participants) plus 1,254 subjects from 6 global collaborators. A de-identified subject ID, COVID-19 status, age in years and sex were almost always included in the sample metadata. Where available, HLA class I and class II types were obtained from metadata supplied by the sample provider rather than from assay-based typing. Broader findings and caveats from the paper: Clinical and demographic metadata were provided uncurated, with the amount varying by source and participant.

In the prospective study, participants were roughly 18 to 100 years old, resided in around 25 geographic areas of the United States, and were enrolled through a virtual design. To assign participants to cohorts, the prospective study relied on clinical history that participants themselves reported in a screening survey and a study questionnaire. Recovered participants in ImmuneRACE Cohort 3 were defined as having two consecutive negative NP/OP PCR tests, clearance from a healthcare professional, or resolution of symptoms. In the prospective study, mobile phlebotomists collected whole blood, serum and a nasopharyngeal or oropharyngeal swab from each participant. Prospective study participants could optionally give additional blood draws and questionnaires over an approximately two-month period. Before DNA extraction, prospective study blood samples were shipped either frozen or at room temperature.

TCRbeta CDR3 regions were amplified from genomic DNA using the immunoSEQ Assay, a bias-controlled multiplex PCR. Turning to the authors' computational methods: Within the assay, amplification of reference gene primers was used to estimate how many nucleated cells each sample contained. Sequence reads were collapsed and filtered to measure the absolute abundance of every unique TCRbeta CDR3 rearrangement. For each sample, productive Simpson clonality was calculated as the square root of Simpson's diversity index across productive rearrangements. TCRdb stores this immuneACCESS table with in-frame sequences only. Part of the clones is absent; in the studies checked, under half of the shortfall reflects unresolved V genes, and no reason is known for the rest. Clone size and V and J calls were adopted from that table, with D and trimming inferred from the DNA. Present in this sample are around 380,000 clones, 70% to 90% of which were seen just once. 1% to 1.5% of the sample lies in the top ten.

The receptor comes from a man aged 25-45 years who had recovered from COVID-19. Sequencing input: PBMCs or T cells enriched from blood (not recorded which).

In nucleotides, the sequence is TGTGCCAGCAGCTACAAACGGGACAGGGTTAAAGGCGAAAAACTGTTTTTT. It codes for CASSYKRDRVKGEKLFF. Here the chain combines TRBV5-6 and TRBJ1-4; the junction holds 9 bases that match TRBD1. Including the terminal cysteine and phenylalanine, the CDR3 comprises 17 residues. Only the CDR3 part of the read is kept: 51 bases, read in frame from the first base. The germline V gene supplies CDR1 SGHDT and CDR2 YYEEEE. V ends up 3 bases short and J 8 bases short, with an unmatched junction base count of 14.